This T cell receptor (beta chain) appears in the sequencing data of a study of identical twins. Study-level points and caveats: Clonotypes of the beta chain that were abundant in cord blood carried fewer insertions (memory repertoires showed none).

V dropped 5 bases and J dropped 4; count of bases not matched to a gene: 11. The CDR3 extends over 15 amino acids. TCRdb itself ran the 5' RACE reads through MiXCR, one entry per CDR3 protein. This sample has about 520,000 distinct CDR3 sequences, with roughly a fifth found just once. Notes on this clonotype: The antigen is unknown.

The data were also submitted as part of a second study, on T cells expressing NK-cell markers. This second report adds: The study sequenced eight donors, seven HCMV-seropositive and one seronegative.

What was sequenced was CD4+ T cells sorted from blood. This chain uses TRBV12-3 or TRBV12-4 with TRBJ2-7; 7 positions agree with TRBD1. This TCR was recovered from a woman aged 18-29 years in good health. The CDR3 sequence is CASSTGASSGYEQYF. In nucleotides, the CDR3 is TGTGCCAGCAGTACAGGGGCTTCTTCGGGATACGAGCAGTACTTC.